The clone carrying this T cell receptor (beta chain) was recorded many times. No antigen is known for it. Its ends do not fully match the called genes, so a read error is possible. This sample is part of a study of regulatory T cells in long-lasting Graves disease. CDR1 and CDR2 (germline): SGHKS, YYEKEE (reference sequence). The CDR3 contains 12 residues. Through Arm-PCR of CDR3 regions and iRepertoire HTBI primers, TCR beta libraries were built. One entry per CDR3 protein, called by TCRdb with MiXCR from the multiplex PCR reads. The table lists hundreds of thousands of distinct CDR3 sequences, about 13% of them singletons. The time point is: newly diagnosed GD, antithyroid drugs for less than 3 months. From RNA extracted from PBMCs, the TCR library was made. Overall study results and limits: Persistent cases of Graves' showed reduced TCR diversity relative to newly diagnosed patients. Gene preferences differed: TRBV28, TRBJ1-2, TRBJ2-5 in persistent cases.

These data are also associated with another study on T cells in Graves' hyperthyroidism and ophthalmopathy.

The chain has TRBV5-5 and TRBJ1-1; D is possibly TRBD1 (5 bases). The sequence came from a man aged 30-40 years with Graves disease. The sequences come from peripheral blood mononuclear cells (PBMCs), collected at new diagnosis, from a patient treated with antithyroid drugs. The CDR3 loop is CASSSAGADAFF. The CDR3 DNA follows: TGTGCCAGCAGTTCAGCTGGGGCTGACGCTTTCTTT.